Following are 17 T cell receptor beta chains from one sample sequenced in a study of vaccination effects on CD4 cells after COVID-19. The authors isolated CD4+ T cells after roughly 10 days of culture. Participants received two doses of either the BNT162b2 or mRNA-1273 vaccine. Data came from immunoSEQ multiplex PCR; TCRdb stores just in-frame clones and leaves some out. Among about 40,000 clones listed, about 70% were seen once. These TCRs are of unknown antigen specificity. The sequencing here drew on CD4+ T cells from PBMCs cultured without peptide, taken after COVID-19 vaccination. Receptors originate from a human donor who received a COVID-19 vaccine.

This clone was counted only a few times. This sequence joins TRBV5-6 and TRBJ2-7; no clear D gene. The CDR3 runs 14 residues. The germline gives CDR1 SGHDT, CDR2 YYEEEE. V lost 2 bases to trimming and J lost 5 bases, with 14 bases between them. CDR3 in amino acids: CASSFYGMEHEQYF. The CDR3 DNA reads TGTGCCAGCAGCTTTTACGGTATGGAGCACGAGCAGTACTTC.

This chain links TRBV3-1 (or the pseudogene TRBV3-2) with TRBJ1-3; D gene uncertain. Germline V CDR1 and CDR2: LGHDT, YNNKEL (reference sequence). Trimming cost V 7 bases and J 4 bases, with 17 bases left between them. The CDR3 runs 15 residues. This CDR3 is CASMKGGQGGNTIYF. CDR3 nucleotides: TGTGCCAGCATGAAGGGAGGGCAAGGAGGAAACACCATATATTTT.

This sequence joins TRBV29-1 and TRBJ1-2; 9 bases agree with TRBD1. Looked up from germline, CDR1 is SQVTM and CDR2 is ANQGSEA. The V gene end was trimmed by 1 base and the J gene end by 4 bases; junction bases not matched to a gene: 1. The CDR3 loop spans 13 amino acids. Here the CDR3 DNA reads TGCAGCGTTGAAGGGGGACAGGGCTATGGCTACACCTTC. Its protein is CSVEGGQGYGYTF.

The chain carries TRBV11-2 and TRBJ1-2; D is unclear. Germline V gene sequence: CDR1 SGHAT, CDR2 FQNNGV. Trimming left V 5 bases short and J 1 base short, with 14 bases between. The CDR3 is 15 residues long. The CDR3 sequence: CASSPSLGINYGYTF. CDR3 nucleotide sequence: TGTGCCAGCAGCCCCTCATTGGGGATTAACTATGGCTACACCTTC.

This sequence joins TRBV10-3 and TRBJ2-1, with a tentative D call TRBD1 (5 bases). The CDR3 extends over 13 amino acids. Germline CDR1 ENHRY, CDR2 SYGVKD. Trimming shortened V by 7 bases and J by 10 bases, and 17 bases separated the two germline ends. CDR3 DNA sequence: TGTGCCATCAAGGGGCGCGAGATAGAGGAGCAGTTCTTC. Translation gives CAIKGREIEEQFF.

V gene TRBV5-1 combines with J gene TRBJ2-2; 8 bases align to TRBD2. The CDR3 consists of 15 residues. Germline lookup yields CDR1 SGHRS and CDR2 YFSETQ. V dropped 6 bases and J dropped 4; count of bases not matched to a gene: 8. Here the CDR3 reads CASIRGGGVTGELFF. CDR3 nucleotides: TGCGCCAGCATCCGGGGGGGCGGTGTCACCGGGGAGCTGTTTTTT.

This clone was detected once. V usage is TRBV27 and J usage is TRBJ1-6; D unclear. From germline, CDR1 is MNHEY and CDR2 SMNVEV (reference sequence). There are 15 residues in the CDR3. The V and J ends lost 0 bases and 7 bases respectively, with 10 bases between them. DNA for the CDR3: TGTGCCAGCAGTTTATCGGGCCCGGGGAATTCACCCCTCCACTTT. Amino acids: CASSLSGPGNSPLHF.

The gene calls are TRBV25-1 and TRBJ2-7; D tentatively fits TRBD1 or TRBD2 (5 bases each). Germline V gene sequence: CDR1 MGHDK, CDR2 SYGVNS. This CDR3 comprises 13 residues. V lost 2 bases to trimming and J lost 5 bases, with 10 bases between them. The CDR3 here is CASSEIRGDEQYF. CDR3 sequence (DNA): TGTGCCAGCAGTGAAATTAGGGGAGACGAGCAGTACTTC.

The CDR3 DNA follows: TGTGCCAGCAGCGCTCGACAGGGTCCTTATGGCTACACCTTC. It translates to CASSARQGPYGYTF. This sequence joins TRBV9 and TRBJ1-2, with 7 positions matching TRBD1. Trimming took 3 bases from V and 5 from J; bases not matched to a gene: 7. The CDR3 runs 14 residues. CDR1 and CDR2 from the germline V gene are SGDLS and YYNGEE. Drawing the rest from reference TRBV9 and TRBJ1-2, the complete variable domain is DSGVTQTPKHLITATGQRVTLRCSPRSGDLSVYWYQQSLDQGLQFLIQYYNGEERAKGNILERFSAQQFPDLHSELNLSSLELGDSALYFCASSARQGPYGYTFGSGTRLTVV.

V gene TRBV6-4 combines with J gene TRBJ2-7; D is unresolved. From germline, CDR1 is MRHNA and CDR2 SNTAGT. The V gene lost 3 bases and the J gene lost 0 bases, with 12 bases spanning the gap. CDR3 length: 15 residues. The CDR3 DNA reads TGTGCCAGCAGTGATAGGTATCCCCTCTCCTACGAGCAGTACTTC. Amino acid sequence: CASSDRYPLSYEQYF.

The genes are TRBV2 and TRBJ2-5; D is uncertain. Germline V lookup: CDR1 SNHLY, CDR2 FYNNEI. The V gene lost 5 bases and the J gene lost 2 bases, with 15 bases spanning the gap. This CDR3 contains 15 residues. The CDR3 reads CASSNFATVQETQYF. The CDR3 DNA reads as TGTGCCAGCAGTAATTTCGCAACAGTTCAAGAGACCCAGTACTTC.

This clone was counted a few times. The rearrangement joins TRBV20-1 to TRBJ2-7; D unclear. The CDR3 consists of 11 residues. CDR1 DFQATT and CDR2 SNEGSKA come from the germline V gene (reference sequence). V was clipped by 5 bases and J by 3 bases, with 8 bases between them. The CDR3 coding sequence is TGCAGTGCTCGGTCTAACTACGAGCAGTACTTC. Its protein is CSARSNYEQYF.

The rearrangement joins TRBV5-1 to TRBJ1-1; D is unclear. CDR3 length equals 14 residues. Germline-derived CDR1 and CDR2 are SGHRS and YFSETQ. The ends were cut back, 0 bases at V and 4 bases at J, with 10 bases in the middle. CDR3 protein: CASSLGQLITEAFF. CDR3 DNA: TGCGCCAGCAGCTTGGGGCAACTAATCACTGAAGCTTTCTTT.

The V gene is TRBV5-6, the J gene TRBJ1-1, with D perhaps TRBD1 (5 bases). This CDR3 region has 13 residues. Per germline, CDR1 SGHDT and CDR2 YYEEEE. The ends were cut back, 2 bases at V and 2 bases at J, with 7 bases in the middle. The CDR3 region has the DNA TGTGCCAGCAGCTTTGGGGCCAACACTGAAGCTTTCTTT. Translation gives CASSFGANTEAFF.

The rearrangement links TRBV9 to TRBJ2-3; 10 bases are a match to TRBD2. The CDR3 extends over 15 amino acids. Looked up from germline, CDR1 is SGDLS and CDR2 is YYNGEE. The ends lost 0 bases at V and 4 bases at J; junction bases unmatched: 2. The CDR3 reads CASSVVLAGADTQYF. The DNA of the CDR3 is TGTGCCAGCAGCGTAGTGCTAGCGGGAGCAGATACGCAGTATTTT.

The chain links TRBV9 to TRBJ1-1, with D perhaps TRBD1 (6 bases). The CDR3 spans 14 residues. V was pared by 2 bases and J by 4 bases, with 12 bases between. CDR1 and CDR2 (germline): SGDLS, YYNGEE. The CDR3 loop is CASSVTGRITEAFF. Here the CDR3 DNA reads TGTGCCAGCAGCGTTACAGGGAGGATCACTGAAGCTTTCTTT.

This clone was seen more than once but under ten times. The same CDR3 also results from other DNA sequences found in this sample. The genes are TRBV18 and TRBJ2-2, with TRBD1 identical over 9 bases. CDR1 is KGHSH and CDR2 is LQKENI in the germline V gene. V shed 3 bases, J shed 2 bases, and the junction held 4 bases outside the gene matches. The CDR3 spans 16 residues. CDR3 residues: CASSPPTGGNTGELFF. The DNA of the CDR3 is TGTGCCAGCTCACCTCCGACAGGGGGTAACACCGGGGAGCTGTTTTTT.